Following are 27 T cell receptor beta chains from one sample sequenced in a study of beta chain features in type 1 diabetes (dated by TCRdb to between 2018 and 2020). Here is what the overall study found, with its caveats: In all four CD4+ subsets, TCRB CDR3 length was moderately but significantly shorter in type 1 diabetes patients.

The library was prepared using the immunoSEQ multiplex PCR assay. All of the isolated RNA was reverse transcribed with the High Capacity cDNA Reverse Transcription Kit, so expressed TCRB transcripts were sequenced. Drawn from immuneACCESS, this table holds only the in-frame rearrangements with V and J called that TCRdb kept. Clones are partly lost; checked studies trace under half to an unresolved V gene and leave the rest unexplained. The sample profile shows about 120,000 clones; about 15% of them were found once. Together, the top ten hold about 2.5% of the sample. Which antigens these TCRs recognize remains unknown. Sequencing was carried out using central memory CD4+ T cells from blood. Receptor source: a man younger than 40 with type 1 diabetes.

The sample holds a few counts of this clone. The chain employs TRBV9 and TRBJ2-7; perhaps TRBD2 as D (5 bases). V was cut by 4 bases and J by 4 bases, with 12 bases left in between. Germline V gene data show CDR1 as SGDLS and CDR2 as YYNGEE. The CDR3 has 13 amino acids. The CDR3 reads CASSPLVGYEQYF. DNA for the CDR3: TGTGCCAGCAGCCCACTAGTCGGGTACGAGCAGTACTTC.

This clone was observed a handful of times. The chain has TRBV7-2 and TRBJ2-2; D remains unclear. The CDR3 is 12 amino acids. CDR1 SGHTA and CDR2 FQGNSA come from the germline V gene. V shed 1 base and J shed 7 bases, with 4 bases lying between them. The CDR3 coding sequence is TGTGCCAGCAGCTTAGAAGACGGGGAGCTGTTTTTT. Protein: CASSLEDGELFF.

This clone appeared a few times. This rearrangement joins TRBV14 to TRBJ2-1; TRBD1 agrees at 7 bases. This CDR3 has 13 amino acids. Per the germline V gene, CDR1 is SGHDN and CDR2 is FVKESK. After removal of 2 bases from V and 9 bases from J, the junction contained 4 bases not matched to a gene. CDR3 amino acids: CASSQQQGFEQFF. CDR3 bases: TGTGCCAGCAGCCAACAACAGGGGTTTGAGCAGTTCTTC.

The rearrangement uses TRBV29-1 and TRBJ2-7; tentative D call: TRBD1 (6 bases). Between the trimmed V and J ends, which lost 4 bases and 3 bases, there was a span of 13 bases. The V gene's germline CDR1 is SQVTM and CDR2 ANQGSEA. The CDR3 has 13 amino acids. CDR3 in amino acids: CSVVTRGFYEQYF. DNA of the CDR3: TGCAGCGTTGTAACCAGGGGTTTCTACGAGCAGTACTTC.

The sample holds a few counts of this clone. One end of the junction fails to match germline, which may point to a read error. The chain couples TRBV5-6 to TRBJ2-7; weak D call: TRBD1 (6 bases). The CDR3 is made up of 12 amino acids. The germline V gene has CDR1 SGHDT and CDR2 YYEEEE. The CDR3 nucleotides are TGTGCCAGCAGCGGGGGCCCTGCAGGCTCAGACTTC. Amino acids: CASSGGPAGSDF.

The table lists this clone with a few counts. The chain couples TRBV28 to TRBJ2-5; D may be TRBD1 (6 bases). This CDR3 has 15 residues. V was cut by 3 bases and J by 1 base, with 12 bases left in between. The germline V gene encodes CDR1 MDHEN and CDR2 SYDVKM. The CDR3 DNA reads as TGTGCCAGCAGTTTGCCCAGAGGGGGCCAAGAGACCCAGTACTTC. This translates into CASSLPRGGQETQYF.

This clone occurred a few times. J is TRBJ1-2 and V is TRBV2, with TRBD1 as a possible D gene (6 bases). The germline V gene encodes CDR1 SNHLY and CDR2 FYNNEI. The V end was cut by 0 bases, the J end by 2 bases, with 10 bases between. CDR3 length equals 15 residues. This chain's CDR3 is CASSEAWTANYGYTF. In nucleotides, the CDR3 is TGTGCCAGCAGTGAAGCCTGGACAGCCAACTATGGCTACACCTTC.

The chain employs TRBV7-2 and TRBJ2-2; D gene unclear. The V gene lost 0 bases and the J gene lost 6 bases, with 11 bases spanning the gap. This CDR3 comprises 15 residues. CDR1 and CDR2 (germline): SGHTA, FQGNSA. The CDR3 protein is CASSLAPFQAGELFF. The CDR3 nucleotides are TGTGCCAGCAGCTTAGCCCCCTTCCAAGCCGGGGAGCTGTTTTTT.

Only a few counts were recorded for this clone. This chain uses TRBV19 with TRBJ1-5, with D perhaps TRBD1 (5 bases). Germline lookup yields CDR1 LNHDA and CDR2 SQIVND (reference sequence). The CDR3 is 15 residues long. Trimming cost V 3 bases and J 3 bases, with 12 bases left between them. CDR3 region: CASSILRETNQPQHF. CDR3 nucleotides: TGTGCCAGTAGTATCCTCAGGGAAACCAATCAGCCCCAGCATTTT.

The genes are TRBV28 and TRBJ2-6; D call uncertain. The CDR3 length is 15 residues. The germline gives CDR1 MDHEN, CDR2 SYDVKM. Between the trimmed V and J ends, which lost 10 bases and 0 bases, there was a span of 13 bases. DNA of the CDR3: TGTGCCACCCGAGTTGAAGGCTCTGGGGCCAACGTCCTGACTTTC. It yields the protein CATRVEGSGANVLTF.

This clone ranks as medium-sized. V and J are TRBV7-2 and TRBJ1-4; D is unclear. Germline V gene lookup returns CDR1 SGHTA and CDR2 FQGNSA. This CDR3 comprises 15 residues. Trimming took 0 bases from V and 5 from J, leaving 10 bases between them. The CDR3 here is CASSLAATANEKLFF. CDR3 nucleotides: TGTGCCAGCAGCTTAGCAGCGACGGCGAATGAAAAACTGTTTTTT.

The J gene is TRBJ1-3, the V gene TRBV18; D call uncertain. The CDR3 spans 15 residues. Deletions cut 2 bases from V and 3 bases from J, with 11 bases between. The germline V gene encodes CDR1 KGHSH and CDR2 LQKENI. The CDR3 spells CASSPSNDGGNTIYF. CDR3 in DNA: TGTGCCAGCTCACCATCGAACGATGGTGGAAACACCATATATTTT.

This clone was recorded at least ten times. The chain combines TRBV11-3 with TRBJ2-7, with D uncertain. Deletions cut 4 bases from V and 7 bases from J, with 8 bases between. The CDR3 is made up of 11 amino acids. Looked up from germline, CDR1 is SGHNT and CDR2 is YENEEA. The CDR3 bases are TGTGCCAGCAGCTCGCGGAAAGAGCAGTACTTC. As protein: CASSSRKEQYF.

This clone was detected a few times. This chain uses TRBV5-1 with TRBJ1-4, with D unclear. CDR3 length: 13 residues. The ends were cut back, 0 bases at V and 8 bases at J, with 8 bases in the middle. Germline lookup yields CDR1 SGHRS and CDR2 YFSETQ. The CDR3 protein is CASSLGSGEKLFF. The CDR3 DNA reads TGCGCCAGCAGCTTGGGGTCCGGGGAAAAACTGTTTTTT.

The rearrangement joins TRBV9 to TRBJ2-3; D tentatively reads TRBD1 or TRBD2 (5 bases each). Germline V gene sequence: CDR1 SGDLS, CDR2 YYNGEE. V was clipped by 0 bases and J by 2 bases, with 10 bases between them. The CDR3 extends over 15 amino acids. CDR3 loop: CASSVATGTTDTQYF. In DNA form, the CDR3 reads TGTGCCAGCAGCGTAGCTACGGGGACCACAGATACGCAGTATTTT. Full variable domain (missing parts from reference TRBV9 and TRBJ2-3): DSGVTQTPKHLITATGQRVTLRCSPRSGDLSVYWYQQSLDQGLQFLIQYYNGEERAKGNILERFSAQQFPDLHSELNLSSLELGDSALYFCASSVATGTTDTQYFGPGTRLTVL.

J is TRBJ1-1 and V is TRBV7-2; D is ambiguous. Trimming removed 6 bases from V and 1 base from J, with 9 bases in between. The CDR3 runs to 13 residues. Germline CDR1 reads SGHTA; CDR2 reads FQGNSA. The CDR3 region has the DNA TGTGCCAGCAGTACCAGCGCGAACACTGAAGCTTTCTTT. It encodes CASSTSANTEAFF.

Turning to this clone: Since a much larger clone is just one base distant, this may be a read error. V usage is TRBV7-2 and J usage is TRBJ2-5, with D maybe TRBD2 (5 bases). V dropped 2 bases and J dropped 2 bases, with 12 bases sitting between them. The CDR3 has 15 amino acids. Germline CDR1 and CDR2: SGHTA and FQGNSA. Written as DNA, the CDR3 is TGTGCCAGCAGCTTACGAAGAGCGGAGCAAGAGACCCAGTACTTC. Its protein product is CASSLRRAEQETQYF. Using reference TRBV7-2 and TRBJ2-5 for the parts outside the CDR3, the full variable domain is GAGVSQSPSNKVTEKGKDVELRCDPISGHTALYWYRQSLGQGLEFLIYFQGNSAPDKSGLPSDRFSAERTGGSVSTLTIQRTQQEDSAVYLCASSLRRAEQETQYFGPGTRLLVL.

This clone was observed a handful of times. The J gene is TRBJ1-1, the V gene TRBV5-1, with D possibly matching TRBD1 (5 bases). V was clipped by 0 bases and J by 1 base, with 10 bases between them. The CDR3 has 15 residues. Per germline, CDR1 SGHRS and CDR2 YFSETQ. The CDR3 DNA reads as TGCGCCAGCAGCTTGGTAGGGACTGAGAACACTGAAGCTTTCTTT. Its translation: CASSLVGTENTEAFF. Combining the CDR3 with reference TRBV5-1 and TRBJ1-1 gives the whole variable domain KAGVTQTPRYLIKTRGQQVTLSCSPISGHRSVSWYQQTPGQGLQFLFEYFSETQRNKGNFPGRFSGRQFSNSRSEMNVSTLELGDSALYLCASSLVGTENTEAFFGQGTRLTVV.

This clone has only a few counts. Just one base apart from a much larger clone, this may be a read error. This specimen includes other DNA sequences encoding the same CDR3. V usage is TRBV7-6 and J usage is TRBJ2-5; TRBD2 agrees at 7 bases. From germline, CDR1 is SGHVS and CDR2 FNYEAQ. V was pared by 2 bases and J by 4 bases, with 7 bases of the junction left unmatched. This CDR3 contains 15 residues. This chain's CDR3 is CASSLTGGGGETQYF. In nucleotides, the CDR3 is TGTGCCAGCAGCTTAACGGGGGGTGGGGGAGAGACCCAGTACTTC.

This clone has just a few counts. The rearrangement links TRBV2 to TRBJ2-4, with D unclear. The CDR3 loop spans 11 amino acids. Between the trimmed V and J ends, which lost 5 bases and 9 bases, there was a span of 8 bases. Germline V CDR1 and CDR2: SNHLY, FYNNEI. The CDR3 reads CASSNPGIQYF. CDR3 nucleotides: TGTGCCAGCAGTAATCCTGGCATTCAGTACTTC.

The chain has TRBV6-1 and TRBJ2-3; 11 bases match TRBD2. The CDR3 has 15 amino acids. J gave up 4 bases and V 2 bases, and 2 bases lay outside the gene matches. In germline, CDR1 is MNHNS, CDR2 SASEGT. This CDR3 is CASSESSGGPDTQYF. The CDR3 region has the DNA TGTGCCAGCAGTGAATCTAGCGGGGGGCCAGATACGCAGTATTTT.

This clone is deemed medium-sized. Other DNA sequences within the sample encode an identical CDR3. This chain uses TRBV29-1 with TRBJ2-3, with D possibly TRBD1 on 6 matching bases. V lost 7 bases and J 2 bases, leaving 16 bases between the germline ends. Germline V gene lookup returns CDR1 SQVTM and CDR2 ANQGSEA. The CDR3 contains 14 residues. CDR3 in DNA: TGCAGCGCCGAGGGGGTTGGAAACACAGATACGCAGTATTTT. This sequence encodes CSAEGVGNTDTQYF.

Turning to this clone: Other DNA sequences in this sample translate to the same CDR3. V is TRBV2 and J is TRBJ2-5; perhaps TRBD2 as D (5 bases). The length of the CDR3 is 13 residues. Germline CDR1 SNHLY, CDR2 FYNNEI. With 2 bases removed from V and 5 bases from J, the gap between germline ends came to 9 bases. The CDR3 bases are TGTGCCAGCAGTGAAAATAGAGGGGAGACCCAGTACTTC. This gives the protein CASSENRGETQYF.

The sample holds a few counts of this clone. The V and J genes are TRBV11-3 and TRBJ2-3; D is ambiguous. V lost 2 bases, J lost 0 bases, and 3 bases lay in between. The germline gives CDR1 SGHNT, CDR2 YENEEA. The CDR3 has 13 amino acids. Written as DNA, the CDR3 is TGTGCCAGCAGCTTACCGAGCACAGATACGCAGTATTTT. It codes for CASSLPSTDTQYF.

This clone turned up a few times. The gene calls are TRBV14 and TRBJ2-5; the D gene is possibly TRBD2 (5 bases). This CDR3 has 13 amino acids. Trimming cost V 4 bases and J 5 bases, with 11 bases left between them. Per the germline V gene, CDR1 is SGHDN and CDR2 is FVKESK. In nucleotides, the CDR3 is TGTGCCAGCAGCCTCGGACTTGGGGAGACCCAGTACTTC. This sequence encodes CASSLGLGETQYF.

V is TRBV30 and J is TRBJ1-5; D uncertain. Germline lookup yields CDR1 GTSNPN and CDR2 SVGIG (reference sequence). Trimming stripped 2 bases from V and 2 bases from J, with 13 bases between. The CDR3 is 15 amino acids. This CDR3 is CAWSFQLGRNQPQHF. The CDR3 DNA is TGTGCCTGGAGTTTCCAACTTGGGCGCAATCAGCCCCAGCATTTT.

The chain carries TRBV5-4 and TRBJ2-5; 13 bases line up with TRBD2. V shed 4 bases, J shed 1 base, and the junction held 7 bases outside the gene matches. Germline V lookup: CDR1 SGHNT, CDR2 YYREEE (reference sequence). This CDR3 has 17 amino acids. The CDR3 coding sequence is TGTGCCAGCAGCCCAGGACTAGCGGGGGCCCTCCAAGAGACCCAGTACTTC. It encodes CASSPGLAGALQETQYF.